The present T cell receptor (beta chain) was sequenced within a study of cytomegalovirus exposure and HLA in healthy donors. Study-level information: Across a few hundred genotyped donors, around 80% landed in the Caucasian-associated ancestry cluster. Overall study findings and caveats: In an earlier analysis, most TCR beta V segments were productive about 87% or about 30% of the time. At a 0.05 false discovery rate, a later analysis found around 15,000 TCR beta sequences to be associated with HLA alleles. Reports indicated that the classifier achieved high specificity and sensitivity in diagnosing cytomegalovirus status.

Amplification used 60 Vbeta primers and 13 Jbeta primers. Profiled with immunoSEQ multiplex PCR; TCRdb holds only in-frame clones, not every one. The sample holds under 200,000 clones. On this clone: Its specificity is unknown.

Sequencing was performed on PBMCs. The TCR sequence derives from a man in his thirties or forties in good health and CMV-seronegative.

The DNA of the CDR3 is TGCGCCAGCAGCTTGGATGCGGATGGCTACACCTTC. Its translation is CASSLDADGYTF. V usage is TRBV5-1 and J usage is TRBJ1-2, with D unclear. Germline V gives CDR1 SGHRS, CDR2 YFSETQ. There are 12 residues in the CDR3. Between the trimmed V and J ends, which lost 0 bases and 6 bases, there was a span of 6 bases.